This entry describes one T cell receptor beta chain. As yet, its antigen is unknown. This record comes from a study of vaccination and CD4 T cells after COVID-19. Study as a whole: Two doses of either BNT162b2 or mRNA-1273 vaccine were given to participants. Overlapping SARS-CoV-2, HCoV-NL63, HCoV-OC43 and HCoV-229E spike peptides were used to stimulate cells.

Germline loops: CDR1 SGHTA, CDR2 FQGNSA. V dropped 1 base and J dropped 6 bases, with 4 bases sitting between them. The CDR3 extends over 12 amino acids. The assay that was used to sequence DNA from cultured CD4+ T cells was the Oncomine TCR Beta short-read assay. From cultured CD4+ T cells, genomic DNA was extracted. TCRdb reprocessed the PCR reads with MiXCR, giving one entry per CDR3 protein. Counted here are 20,000 to 25,000 distinct CDR3 sequences, around 35% occurring once; the ten biggest clones make up approximately 4.5%. Treatment: roughly 10-day PBMC culture with coronavirus spike peptide pools or control peptides (ViraFEST assay).

V usage is TRBV7-2 and J usage is TRBJ1-5; D call uncertain. The sequence was collected from a human donor who had recovered from COVID-19. Sequenced material: CD4+ T cells from blood, cultured in vitro, taken before SARS-CoV-2 vaccination. CDR3 amino acids: CASSLGTQPQHF. The CDR3 region has the DNA TGTGCCAGCAGCTTAGGGACTCAGCCCCAGCATTTT.